This TCR beta chain was recorded in a study of cytomegalovirus exposure and HLA in healthy donors. CDR3 size: 14 residues. Germline assignment: CDR1 SEHNR and CDR2 FQNEAQ (reference sequence). V lost 6 bases to trimming and J lost 3 bases, with 15 bases between them. From the roughly 120-subject validation cohort, which was separate from the roughly 630-subject first cohort, the donors were drawn. The data were produced by immunoSEQ multiplex PCR, yet TCRdb's version contains in-frame clones alone and is incomplete. Seen here are about 300,000 clones, around nine tenths observed once, and the top ten hold approximately 0.95%.

Input material: PBMCs. This sequence originates from a woman aged 18-29 years in good health and CMV-seronegative. The genes are TRBV7-9 and TRBJ2-7; TRBD1 is a possible D gene (6 bases). The CDR3 nucleotides read TGTGCCAGCAGACCTCGGGCAGGGGACTACGAGCAGTACTTC. Encoded protein: CASRPRAGDYEQYF.